This TCR beta chain was retrieved from a study of OX40 agonist ivuxolimab in advanced cancers. Germline lookup yields CDR1 SNHLY and CDR2 FYNNEI. This CDR3 spans 13 amino acids. V lost 6 bases and J lost 6; bases outside the gene matches: 8. Clones were read by immunoSEQ multiplex PCR, and TCRdb kept only the in-frame ones, dropping some. The profile covers tens of thousands of clones, with approximately 84% appearing a single time and approximately 8% taken by the ten largest. This material consisted of CD4+ or CD8+ T cells sorted from blood, taken in a trial of the OX40 agonist ivuxolimab. This rearrangement joins TRBV2 to TRBJ2-7, with 7 bases matching TRBD1. This clonotype was sampled from an adult with an advanced solid tumor such as melanoma, head and neck, liver or kidney cancer. As DNA, the CDR3 is TGTGCCAGCAGCTTCGACAGGGCGGGCGAGCAGTACTTC. This sequence encodes CASSFDRAGEQYF.